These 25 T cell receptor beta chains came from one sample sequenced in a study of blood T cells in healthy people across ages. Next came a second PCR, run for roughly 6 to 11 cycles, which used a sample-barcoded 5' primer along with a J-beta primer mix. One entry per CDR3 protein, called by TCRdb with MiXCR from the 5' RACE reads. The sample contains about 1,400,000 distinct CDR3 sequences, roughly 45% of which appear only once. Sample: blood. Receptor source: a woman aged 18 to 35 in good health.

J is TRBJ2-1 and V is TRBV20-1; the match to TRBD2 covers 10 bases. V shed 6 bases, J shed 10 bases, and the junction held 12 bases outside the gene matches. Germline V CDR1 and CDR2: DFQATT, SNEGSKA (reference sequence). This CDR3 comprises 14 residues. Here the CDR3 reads CSAAPSGGGGEQFF. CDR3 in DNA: TGCAGTGCCGCTCCTAGCGGGGGAGGTGGGGAGCAGTTCTTC.

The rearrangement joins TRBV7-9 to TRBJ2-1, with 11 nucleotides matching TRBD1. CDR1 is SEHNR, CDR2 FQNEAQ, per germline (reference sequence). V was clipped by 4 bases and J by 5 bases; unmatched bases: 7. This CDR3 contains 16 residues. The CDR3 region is CASSSGTGGSNNEQFF. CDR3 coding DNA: TGTGCCAGCAGCTCCGGGACAGGGGGTTCTAACAATGAGCAGTTCTTC.

The CDR3 loop reads CASSRNGGVTDTQYF. CDR3 in DNA: TGCGCCAGCAGCCGTAACGGGGGGGTCACAGATACGCAGTATTTT. The chain uses TRBV4-1 and TRBJ2-3; 8 bases agree with TRBD2. Germline values: CDR1 MGHRA, CDR2 YSYEKL. The CDR3 loop spans 15 amino acids. J gave up 2 bases and V 4 bases, and 5 bases lay outside the gene matches.

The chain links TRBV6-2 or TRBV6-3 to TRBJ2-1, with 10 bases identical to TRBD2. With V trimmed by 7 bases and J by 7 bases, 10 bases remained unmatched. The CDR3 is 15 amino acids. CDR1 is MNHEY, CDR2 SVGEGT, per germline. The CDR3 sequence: CASNTGTSAGNEQFF. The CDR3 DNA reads TGTGCCAGCAACACCGGGACTAGCGCTGGGAATGAGCAGTTCTTC.

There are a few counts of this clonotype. The CDR3 region is CASSNGGTDTQYF. In nucleotides, the CDR3 is TGCGCCAGCAGTAACGGGGGCACAGATACGCAGTATTTT. This chain connects TRBV5-1 to TRBJ2-3, with D perhaps TRBD2 (5 bases). The CDR3 sequence is 13 residues long. The V gene lost 5 bases and the J gene lost 1 base, with 8 bases spanning the gap. Germline V gives CDR1 SGHRS, CDR2 YFSETQ.

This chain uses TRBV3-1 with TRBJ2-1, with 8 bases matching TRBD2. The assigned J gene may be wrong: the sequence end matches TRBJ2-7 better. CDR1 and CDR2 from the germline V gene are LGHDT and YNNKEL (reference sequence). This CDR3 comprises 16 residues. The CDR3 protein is CASSQDPGLAYNEQYF. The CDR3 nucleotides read TGTGCCAGCAGCCAAGATCCCGGACTAGCTTACAATGAGCAGTACTTC.

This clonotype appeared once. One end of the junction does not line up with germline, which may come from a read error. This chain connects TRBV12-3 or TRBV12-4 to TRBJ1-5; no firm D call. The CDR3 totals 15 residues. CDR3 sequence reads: CASSLRDLGNRPQHF. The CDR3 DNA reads TGTGCCAGCAGTTTACGCGACTTGGGCAATCGGCCCCAGCATTTT.

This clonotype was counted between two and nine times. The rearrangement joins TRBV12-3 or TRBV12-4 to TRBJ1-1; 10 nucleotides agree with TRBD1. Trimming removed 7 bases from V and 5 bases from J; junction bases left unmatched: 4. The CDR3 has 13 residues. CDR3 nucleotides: TGTGCCAGCACCCGGGACAGGGGAACTGAAGCTTTCTTT. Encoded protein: CASTRDRGTEAFF.

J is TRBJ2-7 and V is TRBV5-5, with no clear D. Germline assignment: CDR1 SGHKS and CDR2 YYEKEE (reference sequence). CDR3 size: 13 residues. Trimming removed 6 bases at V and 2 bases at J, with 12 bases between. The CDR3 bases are TGTGCCAGCAACACGGCAGGCCCCTACGAGCAGTACTTC. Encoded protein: CASNTAGPYEQYF.

CDR3 amino acids: CASRGVGESYGYTF. The CDR3 DNA reads TGCGCCAGCAGAGGGGTGGGAGAAAGCTATGGCTACACCTTC. V and J are TRBV5-1 and TRBJ1-2, with D possibly TRBD1 on 5 matching bases. V was cut by 5 bases and J by 4 bases, with 15 bases left in between. The CDR3 spans 14 residues. The V gene's germline CDR1 is SGHRS and CDR2 YFSETQ.

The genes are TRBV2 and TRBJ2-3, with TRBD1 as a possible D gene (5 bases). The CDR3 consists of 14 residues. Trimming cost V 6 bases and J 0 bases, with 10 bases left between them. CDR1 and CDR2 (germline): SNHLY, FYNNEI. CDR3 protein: CASRTDPSTDTQYF. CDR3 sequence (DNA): TGTGCCAGCAGGACAGATCCTAGCACAGATACGCAGTATTTT.

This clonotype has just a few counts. The CDR3 DNA sequence: TGCGCCAGCAGCCAATCGGTCAGTGATGAGCAGTTCTTC. It codes for CASSQSVSDEQFF. The V gene is TRBV4-1, the J gene TRBJ2-1, with D hard to call. Germline V gene sequence: CDR1 MGHRA, CDR2 YSYEKL. V was cut by 2 bases and J by 8 bases, with 10 bases left in between. This CDR3 spans 13 amino acids.

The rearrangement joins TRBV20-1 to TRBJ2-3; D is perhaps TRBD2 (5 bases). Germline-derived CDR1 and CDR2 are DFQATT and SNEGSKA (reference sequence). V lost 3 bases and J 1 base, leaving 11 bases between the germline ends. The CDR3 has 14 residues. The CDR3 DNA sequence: TGCAGTGCTAGGACTAACGGAGGCACAGATACGCAGTATTTT. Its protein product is CSARTNGGTDTQYF.

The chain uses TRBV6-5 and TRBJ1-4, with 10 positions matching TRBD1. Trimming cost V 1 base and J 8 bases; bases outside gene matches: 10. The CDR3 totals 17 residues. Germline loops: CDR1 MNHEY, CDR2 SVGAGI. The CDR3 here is CASSYWDRGRSSEKLFF. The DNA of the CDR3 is TGTGCCAGCAGTTACTGGGACAGGGGCCGGAGTTCGGAAAAACTGTTTTTT.

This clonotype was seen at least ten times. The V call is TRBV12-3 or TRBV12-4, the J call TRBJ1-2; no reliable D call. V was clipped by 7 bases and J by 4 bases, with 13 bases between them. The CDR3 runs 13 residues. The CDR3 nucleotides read TGTGCCAGCACCCCAGGCACCATCTATGGCTACACCTTC. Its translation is CASTPGTIYGYTF.

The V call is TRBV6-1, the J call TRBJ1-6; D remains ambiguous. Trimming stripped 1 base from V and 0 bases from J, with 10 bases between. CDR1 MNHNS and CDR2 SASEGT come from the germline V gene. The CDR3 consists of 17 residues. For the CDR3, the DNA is TGTGCCAGCAGTGAAGGACGCCCGGCCTCCTATAATTCACCCCTCCACTTT. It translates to CASSEGRPASYNSPLHF.

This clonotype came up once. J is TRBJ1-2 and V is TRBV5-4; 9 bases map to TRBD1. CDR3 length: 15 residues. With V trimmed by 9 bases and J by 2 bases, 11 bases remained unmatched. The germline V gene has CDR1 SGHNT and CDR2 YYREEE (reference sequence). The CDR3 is CANRYDRGVNYGYTF. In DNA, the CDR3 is TGTGCCAACAGATACGACAGGGGGGTAAACTATGGCTACACCTTC.

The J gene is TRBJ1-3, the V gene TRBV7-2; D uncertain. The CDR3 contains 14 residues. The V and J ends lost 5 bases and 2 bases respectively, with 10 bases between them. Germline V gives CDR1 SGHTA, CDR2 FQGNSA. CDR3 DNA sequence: TGTGCCAGCAGCCCCCAGGTGGCTGGAAACACCATATATTTT. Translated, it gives CASSPQVAGNTIYF.

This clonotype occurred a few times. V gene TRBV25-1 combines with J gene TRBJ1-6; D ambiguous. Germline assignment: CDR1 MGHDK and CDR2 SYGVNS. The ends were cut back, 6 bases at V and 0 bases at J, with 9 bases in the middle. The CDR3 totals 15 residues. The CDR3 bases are TGTGCCAGCAGCCGTGGGTACTCCTATAATTCACCCCTCCACTTT. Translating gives CASSRGYSYNSPLHF. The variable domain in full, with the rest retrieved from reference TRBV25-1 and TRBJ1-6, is EADIYQTPRYLVIGTGKKITLECSQTMGHDKMYWYQQDPGMELHLIHYSYGVNSTEKGDLSSESTVSRIRTEHFPLTLESARPSHTSQYLCASSRGYSYNSPLHFGNGTRLTVT.

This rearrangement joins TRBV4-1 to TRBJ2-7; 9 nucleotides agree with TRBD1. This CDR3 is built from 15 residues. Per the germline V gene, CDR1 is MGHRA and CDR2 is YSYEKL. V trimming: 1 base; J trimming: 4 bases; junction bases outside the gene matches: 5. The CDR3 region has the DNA TGCGCCAGCAGCCAAGTTACAGGGGGCATTTACGAGCAGTACTTC. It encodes CASSQVTGGIYEQYF.

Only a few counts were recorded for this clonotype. The CDR3 sequence is CASSQETSASYEQYF. DNA for the CDR3: TGTGCCAGCAGCCAAGAGACTAGCGCCTCCTACGAGCAGTACTTC. This rearrangement joins TRBV3-1 to TRBJ2-7; TRBD2 matches 8 bases. J was trimmed by 0 bases and V by 0 bases; bases with no gene match: 1. Germline V gene lookup returns CDR1 LGHDT and CDR2 YNNKEL (reference sequence). The CDR3 runs to 15 residues.

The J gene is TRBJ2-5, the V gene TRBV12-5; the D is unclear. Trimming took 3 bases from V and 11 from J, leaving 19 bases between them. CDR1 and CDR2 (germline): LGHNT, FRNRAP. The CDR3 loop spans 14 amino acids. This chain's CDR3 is CASGFVTRFKGQYF. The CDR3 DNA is TGTGCTAGTGGTTTCGTAACGAGGTTTAAAGGGCAGTACTTC.

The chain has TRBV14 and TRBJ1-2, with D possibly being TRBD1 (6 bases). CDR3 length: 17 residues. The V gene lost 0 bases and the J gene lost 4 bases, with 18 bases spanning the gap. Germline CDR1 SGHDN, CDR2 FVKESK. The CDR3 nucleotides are TGTGCCAGCAGCCAAGATCGAGACGTCGGGGGGCCCTATGGCTACACCTTC. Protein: CASSQDRDVGGPYGYTF.

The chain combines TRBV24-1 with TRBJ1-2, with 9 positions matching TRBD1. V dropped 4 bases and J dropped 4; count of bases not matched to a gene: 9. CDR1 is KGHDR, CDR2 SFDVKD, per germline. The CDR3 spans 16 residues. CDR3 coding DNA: TGTGCCACCAGTGACCCATCAACAGGGGGCGGCTATGGCTACACCTTC. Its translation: CATSDPSTGGGYGYTF.

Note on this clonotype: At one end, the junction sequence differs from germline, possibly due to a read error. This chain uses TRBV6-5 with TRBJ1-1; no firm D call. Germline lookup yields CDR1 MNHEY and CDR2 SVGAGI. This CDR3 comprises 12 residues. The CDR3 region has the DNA TGTGCCAGCGGCATCATGAACACTGAAACTTTCTTT. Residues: CASGIMNTETFF.